This TCR beta chain derives from a study of blood T cell repertoires in COVID-19. Study-wide context: COVID-19 samples collected from the United States, Italy and Spain covered acute and convalescent phases.

Authors' methods: Reference gene primers were amplified, and this amplification served to estimate nucleated cell counts. Sequenced by immunoSEQ multiplex PCR; TCRdb stores in-frame clones only, minus some. That table is the source of V, J and clone size, and D and trimming were worked out from the DNA. The sample comprises roughly 96,000 clones, over 80% of which are singletons, and roughly 18% rests with the top ten. Sequenced input: peripheral blood. This receptor was identified in an older man with acute or convalescent COVID-19.

The CDR3 sequence is CASSLTGTEQYF. In DNA form, the CDR3 reads TGTGCCAGCAGTTTGACAGGGACCGAGCAGTACTTC. The chain has TRBV12-3 or TRBV12-4 and TRBJ2-7; 7 bases agree with TRBD1. This CDR3 is built from 12 residues. Trimming at V came to 3 bases and at J to 6 bases, leaving 2 bases not matched to a gene.